These 16 T cell receptor beta chains were all obtained from the same sample, sequenced in a study of T-cell memory formation after mild COVID-19. TCRdb analysed the 5' RACE reads with MiXCR anew, one entry per CDR3 protein. The sample has 310,000 or so distinct CDR3 sequences; approximately 15% are singletons. Specimen: PBMCs or a T cell subset sorted from them (not recorded which). The receptors stem from a man in his late teens or twenties who had mild COVID-19 (a few samples of this study predate the infection). Cell type and time point are not known.

The J gene is TRBJ1-1, the V gene TRBV12-2; TRBD1, the table's D call, was not compared with the DNA. TRBV12-2 is tagged as a pseudogene. The CDR3 spans 17 residues. The CDR3 coding sequence is TGTGCAAGTCGCTTAGTAAGGGGCGAAAGCATGAACACTGAAGCTTTCTTT. Protein product: CASRLVRGESMNTEAFF.

This clonotype was found a few times. The J gene is TRBJ1-5, the V gene TRBV7-2; 7 bases line up with TRBD1. With 5 bases clipped from V and 1 base from J, the junction kept 8 bases outside the gene matches. The CDR3 length is 16 residues. Per germline, CDR1 SGHTA and CDR2 FQGNSA. The CDR3, as DNA: TGTGCCAGCAGCCCCCACAGGGGCAGGAGCAATCAGCCCCAGCATTTT. It specifies CASSPHRGRSNQPQHF.

The chain is built from TRBV5-1 and TRBJ1-2; no clear D gene. This CDR3 contains 14 residues. The V gene lost 10 bases and the J gene lost 3 bases, with 19 bases spanning the gap. The germline CDR1 and CDR2 sequences are SGHRS and YFSETQ. The CDR3 sequence is CACALKGGDYGYTF. The CDR3 bases are TGCGCCTGCGCCCTGAAGGGAGGAGACTATGGCTACACCTTC.

On this clonotype itself: Its ends do not fully match the called genes, so a read error is possible. The chain carries TRBV7-7 and TRBJ1-6, with D tentatively TRBD1 (5 bases). Germline CDR1 reads SSHAT; CDR2 reads FNYEAQ (reference sequence). The CDR3 is 16 amino acids. Here the CDR3 reads CASSLESAGGNSPLHF. CDR3 nucleotides: TGTGCTAGCAGCTTAGAGTCCGCCGGGGGAAATTCACCCCTCCACTTT.

This clonotype was counted only a few times. J is TRBJ2-5 and V is TRBV11-2; 8 bases are shared with TRBD2. Germline lookup yields CDR1 SGHAT and CDR2 FQNNGV. V gave up 3 bases and J gave up 3 bases; unmatched junction bases: 9. The CDR3 consists of 16 residues. CDR3 nucleotides: TGTGCCAGCAGCTTGGGACTAGAACTGCTCGAAGAGACCCAGTACTTC. Its translation: CASSLGLELLEETQYF.

This chain uses TRBV15 with TRBJ2-2; no definite D call. Germline CDR1 reads LNHNV; CDR2 reads YYDKDF (reference sequence). The CDR3 is 14 amino acids. V dropped 1 base and J dropped 4 bases, with 7 bases sitting between them. The CDR3 protein is CATSRVRLTGELFF. The CDR3 DNA follows: TGTGCCACCAGCAGAGTCCGGCTCACCGGGGAGCTGTTTTTT.

The chain links TRBV28 to TRBJ2-7; tentatively, D is TRBD1 (5 bases). The germline CDR1 and CDR2 sequences are MDHEN and SYDVKM. This CDR3 has 15 residues. Trimming took off 6 bases at V and 3 bases at J, with 18 bases between the two ends. The DNA of the CDR3 is TGTGCCAGCAGCCGCGGACACCCTGGGCTCTACGAGCAGTACGTC. Its protein is CASSRGHPGLYEQYV.

The rearrangement uses TRBV7-9 and TRBJ2-7, with D perhaps matching TRBD2 (7 bases). This CDR3 region has 14 residues. The germline V and J ends were trimmed by 0 bases and 7 bases, with 13 bases remaining between them. Per germline, CDR1 SEHNR and CDR2 FQNEAQ (reference sequence). CDR3: CASSLAGGPWEQYV. CDR3 sequence (DNA): TGTGCCAGCAGCTTAGCGGGGGGGCCTTGGGAGCAGTACGTC.

The chain carries TRBV7-9 and TRBJ2-7; unclear D gene. CDR3 length: 12 residues. V lost 2 bases and J lost 5, with 7 bases in between. Per germline, CDR1 SEHNR and CDR2 FQNEAQ (reference sequence). This CDR3 reads CASSLSGHEQYV. For the CDR3, the DNA is TGTGCCAGCAGCTTATCAGGCCACGAGCAGTACGTC.

The chain joins TRBV5-1 to TRBJ1-2, with D perhaps TRBD1 (5 bases). Germline V gene lookup returns CDR1 SGHRS and CDR2 YFSETQ. There are 15 residues in the CDR3. V was trimmed by 2 bases and J by 2 bases, leaving 13 bases between them. The CDR3 protein is CASSLSPGENYGYTF. The CDR3 nucleotides read TGCGCCAGCAGCTTATCTCCGGGGGAGAACTATGGCTACACCTTC.

This clonotype has only one observation. This chain joins TRBV5-1 and TRBJ2-1; D is perhaps TRBD1 (5 bases). The CDR3 spans 15 residues. V was trimmed by 4 bases and J by 5 bases, leaving 16 bases between them. Germline V gives CDR1 SGHRS, CDR2 YFSETQ. Here the CDR3 DNA reads TGCGCCAGCAGCCGGTCGTTACAGGATAACAATGAGCAGTTCTTC. Its protein product is CASSRSLQDNNEQFF.

This clonotype was observed a few times. The rearrangement links TRBV7-2 to TRBJ2-5; TRBD2 matches at 7 bases. The V gene end was trimmed by 4 bases and the J gene end by 3 bases; junction bases not matched to a gene: 8. Germline-derived CDR1 and CDR2 are SGHTA and FQGNSA. CDR3 size: 15 residues. CDR3 nucleotide sequence: TGTGCCAGCAGCTCCAGACTAGCCCCTAAAGAGACCCAGTACTTC. Translation: CASSSRLAPKETQYF.

This clonotype was seen only a few times. The V call is TRBV20-1, the J call TRBJ2-5; 8 bases fit TRBD2. V was pared by 3 bases and J by 3 bases, with 9 bases of the junction left unmatched. The CDR3 is 15 residues long. CDR1 is DFQATT and CDR2 is SNEGSKA in the germline V gene (reference sequence). CDR3 DNA: TGCAGTGCTAGTCCCCGCGTAGCGGGGAAAGAGACCCAGTACTTC. Its translation is CSASPRVAGKETQYF.

This clonotype was seen only a few times. The V call is TRBV4-3, the J call TRBJ1-2; the D gene is possibly TRBD1 (5 bases). Germline values: CDR1 LGHNA, CDR2 YSLEER. V was pared by 1 base and J by 8 bases, with 14 bases between. The CDR3 contains 14 residues. The DNA of the CDR3 is TGCGCCAGCAGCCAAGGTCCGGGGGTTGGGGGCTACACCTTC. This sequence encodes CASSQGPGVGGYTF.

The J gene is TRBJ1-4, the V gene TRBV6-5; D gene ambiguous. CDR1 MNHEY and CDR2 SVGAGI come from the germline V gene. V was clipped by 6 bases and J by 8 bases, with 10 bases between them. This CDR3 comprises 12 residues. CDR3 sequence: CASSPSREKLFF. In DNA form, the CDR3 reads TGTGCCAGCAGCCCCTCGAGGGAAAAACTGTTTTTT.

At least ten counts were recorded for this clonotype. This CDR3 reads CASSGLLYEQYF. The DNA of the CDR3 is TGTGCCAGCAGCGGCCTCCTTTACGAGCAGTACTTC. The chain couples TRBV9 to TRBJ2-7; D unresolved. The CDR3 runs to 12 residues. The germline V gene has CDR1 SGDLS and CDR2 YYNGEE. V was trimmed by 3 bases and J by 4 bases, leaving 8 bases between them.